The entry below gives a single T cell receptor (beta chain) sequence along with its context. The data were obtained in a study of control samples from healthy donors and cancer patients. Here immunoSEQ multiplex PCR was the method, and the copy in TCRdb shows in-frame clones only, minus some. The data contain 100,000 or so clones, around 82% of them singletons. This CDR3 is 16 amino acids long. In germline, CDR1 is SGHTA, CDR2 FQGNSA. Trimming took 4 bases from V and 2 from J; bases not matched to a gene: 9. The source is a woman between 45 and 60 years old in good health. The chain uses TRBV7-2 and TRBJ2-3, with TRBD2 identical over 7 bases. Sequenced material: blood. The CDR3 loop is CASSSAWAGATDTQYF. As DNA, the CDR3 is TGTGCCAGCAGCTCAGCCTGGGCGGGAGCCACAGATACGCAGTATTTT.